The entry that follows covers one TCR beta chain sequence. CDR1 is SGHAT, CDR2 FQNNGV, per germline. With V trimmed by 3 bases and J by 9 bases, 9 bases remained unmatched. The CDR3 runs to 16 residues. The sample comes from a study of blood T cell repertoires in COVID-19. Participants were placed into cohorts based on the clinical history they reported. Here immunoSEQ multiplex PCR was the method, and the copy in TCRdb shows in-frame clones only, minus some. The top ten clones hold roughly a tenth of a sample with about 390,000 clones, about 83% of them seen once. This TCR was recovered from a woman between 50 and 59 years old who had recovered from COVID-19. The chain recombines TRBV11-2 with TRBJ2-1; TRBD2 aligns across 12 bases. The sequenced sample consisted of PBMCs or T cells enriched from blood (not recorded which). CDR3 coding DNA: TGTGCCAGCAGCTTGATCTCTAGCGGGGGGGCCACTGAGCAGTTCTTC. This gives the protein CASSLISSGGATEQFF.